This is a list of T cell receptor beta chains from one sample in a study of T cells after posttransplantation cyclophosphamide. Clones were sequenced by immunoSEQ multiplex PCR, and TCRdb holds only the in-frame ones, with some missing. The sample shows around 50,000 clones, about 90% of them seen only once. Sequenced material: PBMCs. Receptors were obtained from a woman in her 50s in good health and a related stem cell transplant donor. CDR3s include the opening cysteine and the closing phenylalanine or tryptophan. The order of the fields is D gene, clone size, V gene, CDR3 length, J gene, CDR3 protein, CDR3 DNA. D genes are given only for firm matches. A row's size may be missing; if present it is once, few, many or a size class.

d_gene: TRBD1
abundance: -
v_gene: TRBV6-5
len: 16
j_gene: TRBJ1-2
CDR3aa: CASSYSRDRQLYGYTF
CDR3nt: TGTGCCAGCAGTTACTCGCGGGACAGACAATTATATGGCTACACCTTC

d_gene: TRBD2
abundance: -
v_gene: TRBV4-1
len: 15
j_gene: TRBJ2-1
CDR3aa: CASRHAGGGTNEQFF
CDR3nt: TGCGCCAGCAGGCATGCGGGGGGAGGGACCAATGAGCAGTTCTTC

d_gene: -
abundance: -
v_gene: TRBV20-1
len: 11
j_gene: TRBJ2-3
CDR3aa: CSATQSDTQYF
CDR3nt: TGCAGTGCTACCCAGTCAGATACGCAGTATTTT

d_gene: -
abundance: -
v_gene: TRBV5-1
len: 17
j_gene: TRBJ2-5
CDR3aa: CASSLEVGAGEGETQYF
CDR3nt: TGCGCCAGCAGCTTGGAAGTGGGGGCGGGAGAGGGAGAGACCCAGTACTTC

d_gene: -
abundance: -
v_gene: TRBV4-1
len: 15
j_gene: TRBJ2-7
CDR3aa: CASSPPLAGPGEQYF
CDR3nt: TGCGCCAGCAGCCCCCCCCTTGCAGGGCCAGGCGAGCAGTACTTC

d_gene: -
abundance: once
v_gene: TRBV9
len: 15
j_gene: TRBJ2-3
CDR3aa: CASSVGVQPTDTQYF
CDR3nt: TGTGCCAGCAGCGTAGGAGTACAGCCCACAGATACGCAGTATTTT

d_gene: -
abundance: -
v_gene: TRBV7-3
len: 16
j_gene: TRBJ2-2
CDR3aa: CASSPIAGLNTGELFF
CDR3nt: TGTGCCAGCAGCCCCATAGCCGGTCTAAACACCGGGGAGCTGTTTTTT

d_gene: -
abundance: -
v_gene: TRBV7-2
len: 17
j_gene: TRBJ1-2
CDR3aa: CASNKGYGGATNYGYTF
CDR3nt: TGTGCCAGCAACAAAGGGTATGGGGGGGCCACTAACTATGGCTACACCTTC

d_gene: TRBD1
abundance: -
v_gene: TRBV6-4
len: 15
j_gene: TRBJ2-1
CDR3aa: CASSDSRGRGREQFF
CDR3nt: TGTGCCAGCAGTGACTCGAGGGGCAGGGGGCGTGAGCAGTTCTTC

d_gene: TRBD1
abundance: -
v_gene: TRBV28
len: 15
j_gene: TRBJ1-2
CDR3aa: CASNTGGGLNYGYTF
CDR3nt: TGTGCCAGCAACACAGGGGGGGGCTTGAACTATGGCTACACCTTC

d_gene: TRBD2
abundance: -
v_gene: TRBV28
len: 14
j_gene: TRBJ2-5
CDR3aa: CASSLLAGLETQYF
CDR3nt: TGTGCCAGCAGTCTATTAGCGGGATTAGAGACCCAGTACTTC

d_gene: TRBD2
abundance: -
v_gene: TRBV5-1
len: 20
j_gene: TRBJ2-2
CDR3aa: CASSIPPGTSGGQNTGELFF
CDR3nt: TGCGCCAGCAGCATACCGCCCGGGACTAGCGGGGGGCAGAACACCGGGGAGCTGTTTTTT

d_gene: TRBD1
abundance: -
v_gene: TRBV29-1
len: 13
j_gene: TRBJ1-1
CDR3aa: CSANRGQNTEAFF
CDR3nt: TGCAGCGCCAACAGGGGGCAGAACACTGAAGCTTTCTTT

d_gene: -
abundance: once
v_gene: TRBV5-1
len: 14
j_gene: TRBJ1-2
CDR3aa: CASSQLPGDYGYTF
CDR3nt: TGCGCCAGCAGCCAACTTCCCGGTGACTATGGCTACACCTTC